What follows are 32 T cell receptor beta chains derived from one specimen sequenced in a study of blood T cell repertoires in COVID-19. Only in-frame clones appear in the TCRdb table, and some are missing; sequencing was by immunoSEQ multiplex PCR. This sample yields 95,000 to 110,000 clones, of which approximately 90% are seen a single time; just over 3% belongs to the top ten. The material sequenced was peripheral blood. These receptors were obtained from a man aged 50-60 years in a cohort sampled during active COVID-19.

The genes are TRBV15 and TRBJ2-5; TRBD1 matches 9 bases. The germline CDR1 and CDR2 sequences are LNHNV and YYDKDF (reference sequence). The trim removed 11 bases at V and 4 bases at J, leaving 14 bases unmatched. CDR3 size: 15 residues. Written as DNA, the CDR3 is TGTGCCTCCCTATCCGGGACAGGGTTCTCAGAGACCCAGTACTTC. This codes for CASLSGTGFSETQYF. Combining the CDR3 with reference TRBV15 and TRBJ2-5 gives the whole variable domain DAMVIQNPRYQVTQFGKPVTLSCSQTLNHNVMYWYQQKSSQAPKLLFHYYDKDFNNEADTPDNFQSRRPNTSFCFLDIRSPGLGDTAMYLCASLSGTGFSETQYFGPGTRLLVL.

This chain uses TRBV29-1 with TRBJ1-3; D gene ambiguous. CDR3 size: 13 residues. Trimming took 4 bases from V and 0 from J, leaving 7 bases between them. The germline gives CDR1 SQVTM, CDR2 ANQGSEA. The CDR3, as DNA: TGCAGCGTTGCCGAGAGCTCTGGAAACACCATATATTTT. Amino acids: CSVAESSGNTIYF.

The chain is built from TRBV7-9 and TRBJ2-5; 7 bases align to TRBD1. There are 14 residues in the CDR3. Looked up from germline, CDR1 is SEHNR and CDR2 is FQNEAQ (reference sequence). J was trimmed by 3 bases and V by 5 bases; bases with no gene match: 6. The chain's CDR3 is CASSKYRGEETQYF. As DNA, the CDR3 is TGTGCCAGCAGCAAATACAGGGGCGAAGAGACCCAGTACTTC.

The V and J genes are TRBV4-1 and TRBJ1-1; D gene unclear. The length of the CDR3 is 15 residues. V was shortened by 0 bases and J by 0 bases, with 8 bases between the two germline ends. Germline V CDR1 and CDR2: MGHRA, YSYEKL. The chain's CDR3 is CASSQESSVNTEAFF. The CDR3 nucleotides read TGCGCCAGCAGCCAAGAATCCAGCGTGAACACTGAAGCTTTCTTT.

This clone has a single count. The chain recombines TRBV19 with TRBJ2-7, with a weak D call TRBD2 (6 bases). Trimming left V 6 bases short and J 0 bases short, with 12 bases between. There are 14 residues in the CDR3. Germline values: CDR1 LNHDA, CDR2 SQIVND (reference sequence). The CDR3 spells CASRKDGSSYEQYF. The CDR3 DNA reads as TGTGCCAGTAGGAAAGACGGGAGCTCCTACGAGCAGTACTTC. Full variable domain (missing parts from reference TRBV19 and TRBJ2-7): DGGITQSPKYLFRKEGQNVTLSCEQNLNHDAMYWYRQDPGQGLRLIYYSQIVNDFQKGDIAEGYSVSREKKESFPLTVTSAQKNPTAFYLCASRKDGSSYEQYFGPGTRLTVT.

The chain recombines TRBV23-1 with TRBJ2-1; TRBD1 aligns across 11 bases. TRBV23-1 is an open reading frame whose function is uncertain. The CDR3 has 15 residues. The ends lost 4 bases at V and 8 bases at J; junction bases unmatched: 7. CDR3: CASSRTGQGAYEQFF. CDR3 nucleotide sequence: TGCGCCAGCAGTCGAACAGGACAGGGGGCTTATGAGCAGTTCTTC.

The CDR3 coding sequence is TGTGCCAGCAGCGCCAGGACAGGGGACGAGCAGTACGTC. It specifies CASSARTGDEQYV. The V and J genes are TRBV7-2 and TRBJ2-7; 9 bases align to TRBD1. In germline, CDR1 is SGHTA, CDR2 FQGNSA. V shed 5 bases and J 5 bases; nucleotides not matched to a gene: 4. The CDR3 spans 13 residues.

V and J are TRBV28 and TRBJ2-5; 12 bases are shared with TRBD2. Germline V gene data show CDR1 as MDHEN and CDR2 as SYDVKM. The J segment lost 5 bases and the V segment lost 2 bases, leaving 3 bases of the junction unmatched. CDR3 length: 15 residues. The CDR3 here is CASSLPGLAGETQYF. CDR3 DNA sequence: TGTGCCAGCAGTTTACCCGGACTAGCGGGGGAGACCCAGTACTTC.

In its sample, this clone was seen a few times. The chain employs TRBV7-9 and TRBJ1-1, with a weak D call TRBD1 (5 bases). V shed 2 bases and J shed 4 bases, with 11 bases lying between them. Germline CDR1 reads SEHNR; CDR2 reads FQNEAQ (reference sequence). The CDR3 consists of 14 residues. CDR3 sequence (DNA): TGTGCCAGCAGCTTACAGGGCCAATTCACTGAAGCTTTCTTT. This encodes CASSLQGQFTEAFF.

The chain couples TRBV5-4 to TRBJ2-3, with 8 bases lining up with TRBD2. The V and J ends lost 1 base and 2 bases, in that order; junction bases with no gene match: 9. Per germline, CDR1 SGHNT and CDR2 YYREEE (reference sequence). This CDR3 contains 17 residues. CDR3 in amino acids: CASSLRLAGVSTDTQYF. CDR3 sequence (DNA): TGTGCCAGCAGCTTGAGGCTAGCGGGCGTTTCCACAGATACGCAGTATTTT. The complete variable domain, with remaining parts taken from reference TRBV5-4 and TRBJ2-3, reads ETGVTQSPTHLIKTRGQQVTLRCSSQSGHNTVSWYQQALGQGPQFIFQYYREEENGRGNFPPRFSGLQFPNYSSELNVNALELDDSALYLCASSLRLAGVSTDTQYFGPGTRLTVL.

The chain has TRBV7-3 and TRBJ1-2; a possible D gene is TRBD1 (5 bases). Trimming shortened V by 0 bases and J by 4 bases, and 12 bases separated the two germline ends. There are 15 residues in the CDR3. Per the germline V gene, CDR1 is SGHTA and CDR2 is FQGTGA. In nucleotides, the CDR3 is TGTGCCAGCAGCTTAACGGCCACAGGCGCCTATGGCTACACCTTC. Residues: CASSLTATGAYGYTF.

CDR3: CASSLVDQPQHF. The CDR3 DNA is TGTGCCAGCAGCTTAGTCGATCAGCCCCAGCATTTT. This rearrangement joins TRBV7-9 to TRBJ1-5, with D unresolved. Germline V gene data show CDR1 as SEHNR and CDR2 as FQNEAQ (reference sequence). V was trimmed by 1 base and J by 5 bases, leaving 3 bases between them. This CDR3 spans 12 amino acids. Based on the CDR3 plus reference TRBV7-9 and TRBJ1-5, the full variable domain is DTGVSQNPRHKITKRGQNVTFRCDPISEHNRLYWYRQTLGQGPEFLTYFQNEAQLEKSRLLSDRFSAERPKGSFSTLEIQRTEQGDSAMYLCASSLVDQPQHFGDGTRLSIL.

The CDR3 nucleotides are TGTGCCAGCAGTGAGTCCCGCTATGACAGGATCAATGAGCAGTTCTTC. Translating it yields CASSESRYDRINEQFF. The J gene is TRBJ2-1, the V gene TRBV6-1; tentative D call: TRBD1 (6 bases). CDR3 length: 16 amino acids. The V end lost 3 bases, the J end lost 6 bases, and 18 bases lay between the germline ends. Germline loops: CDR1 MNHNS, CDR2 SASEGT.

The CDR3 is CASSLRAGPKTYTDTQYF. The CDR3 bases are TGCGCCAGCAGCTTGCGGGCGGGGCCTAAAACTTACACAGATACGCAGTATTTT. The chain has TRBV5-1 and TRBJ2-3, with D tentatively TRBD2 (6 bases). The CDR3 contains 18 residues. The germline V gene encodes CDR1 SGHRS and CDR2 YFSETQ. V was cut by 1 base and J by 2 bases, with 20 bases left in between.

This rearrangement joins TRBV5-1 to TRBJ2-2, with 8 positions matching TRBD1. After removal of 4 bases from V and 7 bases from J, the junction contained 9 bases not matched to a gene. CDR1 is SGHRS, CDR2 YFSETQ, per germline. CDR3 length equals 15 residues. This CDR3 is CASSRDRIKYGELFF. The CDR3 DNA is TGCGCCAGCAGCCGGGACAGGATAAAGTACGGGGAGCTGTTTTTT.

This chain uses TRBV15 with TRBJ1-2; D is unresolved. Germline lookup yields CDR1 LNHNV and CDR2 YYDKDF (reference sequence). The CDR3 consists of 15 residues. V gave up 0 bases and J gave up 0 bases, with 8 bases separating them. The CDR3 region is CATSRDPQTNYGYTF. The CDR3 bases are TGTGCCACCAGCAGAGATCCACAGACTAACTATGGCTACACCTTC.

V and J are TRBV7-2 and TRBJ2-2; D perhaps matches TRBD2 (6 bases). From germline, CDR1 is SGHTA and CDR2 FQGNSA. The CDR3 is 15 residues long. Trimming pared 4 bases from V and 0 bases from J, leaving 9 bases between. This CDR3 is CASSWGLSNTGELFF. CDR3 DNA: TGTGCCAGCAGCTGGGGACTTTCGAACACCGGGGAGCTGTTTTTT.

This clone was detected only a few times. The rearrangement joins TRBV2 to TRBJ1-6, with TRBD1 matching 9 bases. Losses at the gene ends were 6 bases for V and 4 bases for J; bases not matched to a gene: 4. The CDR3 is 15 amino acids. The germline gives CDR1 SNHLY, CDR2 FYNNEI. CDR3 nucleotides: TGTGCCAGCAGGGACAGGGGATTATATAATTCACCCCTCCACTTT. Residues: CASRDRGLYNSPLHF.

The CDR3 reads CASSLGTAGANVLTF. CDR3 DNA sequence: TGTGCCAGCAGCCTAGGGACAGCTGGGGCCAACGTCCTGACTTTC. The chain has TRBV7-8 and TRBJ2-6; 7 bases are a match to TRBD1. V was pared by 5 bases and J by 2 bases, with 3 bases of the junction left unmatched. This CDR3 region has 15 residues. Germline-derived CDR1 and CDR2 are SGHVS and FQNEAQ.

V is TRBV3-1 (or the pseudogene TRBV3-2) and J is TRBJ2-7; D is perhaps TRBD2 (5 bases). Germline V gene lookup returns CDR1 LGHDT and CDR2 YNNKEL (reference sequence). The CDR3 is made up of 13 amino acids. V gave up 4 bases and J gave up 0 bases, with 7 bases separating them. CDR3 region: CASSRSGSYEQYV. CDR3 nucleotide sequence: TGTGCCAGCAGCCGGAGCGGCTCCTACGAGCAGTACGTC.

This rearrangement joins TRBV4-2 to TRBJ2-3, with 7 bases aligning to TRBD1. The CDR3 loop spans 14 amino acids. The V and J ends lost 2 bases and 6 bases, in that order; junction bases with no gene match: 5. Germline CDR1 LGHNA, CDR2 YNFKEQ. CDR3 loop: CASSQPARGDTQYF. In DNA, the CDR3 is TGTGCCAGCAGCCAACCAGCCAGGGGGGATACGCAGTATTTT.

This clone rates as medium-sized. This rearrangement joins TRBV3-1 (or the pseudogene TRBV3-2) to TRBJ2-7, with 8 bases that match TRBD2. CDR3 size: 19 residues. Trimming removed 0 bases from V and 2 bases from J; junction bases left unmatched: 15. The germline V gene encodes CDR1 LGHDT and CDR2 YNNKEL (reference sequence). CDR3: CASSQETLLASGFPYEQYF. Here the CDR3 DNA reads TGTGCCAGCAGCCAAGAAACCCTGTTGGCTAGCGGGTTTCCCTACGAGCAGTACTTC.

The rearrangement joins TRBV11-2 to TRBJ1-3; 9 bases are shared with TRBD1. V dropped 5 bases and J dropped 3; count of bases not matched to a gene: 8. Germline loops: CDR1 SGHAT, CDR2 FQNNGV. The CDR3 length is 16 residues. CDR3 nucleotides: TGTGCCAGCAGCCTAATGGGACAGGGAAATGGAAACACCATATATTTT. This gives the protein CASSLMGQGNGNTIYF.

The rearrangement links TRBV5-5 to TRBJ1-4, with D unclear. This CDR3 region has 11 residues. CDR1 SGHKS and CDR2 YYEKEE come from the germline V gene (reference sequence). Trimming shortened V by 6 bases and J by 5 bases, and 5 bases separated the two germline ends. The CDR3 here is CASNSNEKLFF. The CDR3 DNA reads as TGTGCCAGCAACTCGAATGAAAAACTGTTTTTT.

The chain joins TRBV4-2 to TRBJ2-1; TRBD1 might be the D (6 bases). CDR3 length equals 17 residues. Deletions cut 1 base from V and 1 base from J, with 14 bases between. Per the germline V gene, CDR1 is LGHNA and CDR2 is YNFKEQ. The chain's CDR3 is CASSQGGATGSYNEQFF. The CDR3 nucleotides are TGTGCCAGCAGCCAAGGAGGGGCCACAGGGTCCTACAATGAGCAGTTCTTC.

The chain uses TRBV7-2 and TRBJ2-1; a possible D gene is TRBD2 (5 bases). Germline lookup yields CDR1 SGHTA and CDR2 FQGNSA. Between the trimmed V and J ends, which lost 3 bases and 10 bases, there was a span of 10 bases. This CDR3 has 12 residues. The CDR3 DNA reads as TGTGCCAGCAGCTTGGGAACGGGGGAGCAGTTCTTC. Translated: CASSLGTGEQFF.

As regards this clone: The junction departs from the called germline gene at one end, perhaps through a read error. Other DNA sequences within the sample encode an identical CDR3. The chain carries TRBV27 and TRBJ2-6, with D perhaps matching TRBD1 (5 bases). Looked up from germline, CDR1 is MNHEY and CDR2 is SMNVEV (reference sequence). The CDR3 sequence is 14 residues long. CDR3 nucleotides: TGTGCCAGCAGGGGGCTGACTGGAGCCAACGTCCTGACTTTC. Protein sequence: CASRGLTGANVLTF. Full variable domain (remainder filled in from reference TRBV27 and TRBJ2-6): EAQVTQNPRYLITVTGKKLTVTCSQNMNHEYMSWYRQDPGLGLRQIYYSMNVEVTDKGDVPEGYKVSRKEKRNFPLILESPSPNQTSLYFCASRGLTGANVLTFGAGSRLTVL.

The count of this clone is one. V is TRBV7-9 and J is TRBJ1-2, with 7 nucleotides matching TRBD1. The CDR3 sequence is 12 residues long. The germline V gene has CDR1 SEHNR and CDR2 FQNEAQ (reference sequence). J was trimmed by 7 bases and V by 5 bases; bases with no gene match: 4. CDR3 loop: CASSKQGTGYTF. CDR3 nucleotides: TGTGCCAGCAGCAAACAGGGGACTGGCTACACCTTC.

The genes are TRBV9 and TRBJ2-5; 7 bases match TRBD2. This CDR3 region has 14 residues. CDR1 SGDLS and CDR2 YYNGEE come from the germline V gene. V trimming: 0 bases; J trimming: 7 bases; junction bases outside the gene matches: 6. As DNA, the CDR3 is TGTGCCAGCAGCGTAGATCTAGCGGAGGGGACCCAGTACTTC. Translating gives CASSVDLAEGTQYF.

The V call is TRBV5-4, the J call TRBJ2-5, with 9 bases matching TRBD1. Germline assignment: CDR1 SGHNT and CDR2 YYREEE (reference sequence). The trim removed 5 bases at V and 4 bases at J, leaving 18 bases unmatched. The CDR3 has 18 amino acids. Here the CDR3 DNA reads TGTGCCAGCAGTTTAGGGAAGGCCTCCGGGACAGGGAGAGAGACCCAGTACTTC. Protein product: CASSLGKASGTGRETQYF.

The chain employs TRBV11-2 and TRBJ2-7, with a tentative D call TRBD1 (6 bases). The CDR3 covers 12 residues. Germline V gene lookup returns CDR1 SGHAT and CDR2 FQNNGV. Trimming removed 4 bases at V and 6 bases at J, with 10 bases between. CDR3: CASSSWGLEQYF. The CDR3 bases are TGTGCCAGCAGCTCGTGGGGGCTCGAGCAGTACTTC.

The chain uses TRBV6-5 and TRBJ2-7, with D possibly TRBD1 on 6 matching bases. Germline V gene data show CDR1 as MNHEY and CDR2 as SVGAGI. CDR3 size: 13 residues. V dropped 4 bases and J dropped 4 bases, with 11 bases sitting between them. CDR3 nucleotide sequence: TGTGCCAGCAGTTCGGGACACTCGTACGAGCAGTACGTC. Protein: CASSSGHSYEQYV.